These T cell receptor beta chains were read from a single sample in a study of T-cell reconstitution after alpha-beta-depleted transplantation in children. TCRdb analysed the PCR reads with MiXCR anew, one entry per CDR3 protein. The top ten clones hold around 24% of a sample with fewer than 150,000 distinct CDR3 sequences, around 9.8% of them seen once. Material: PBMCs, mostly from graft donor cells, obtained 180 days after TCRalphabeta/CD19-depleted stem cell transplant. The receptors here all came from a girl less than two years old who had a stem cell transplant for combined immunodeficiency, so the T cells may come from the graft donor. CDR3s leave out the opening cysteine and the closing phenylalanine or tryptophan. The order of the fields is CDR3 protein, V gene, D gene, J gene, clone size. D genes are given only for firm matches. Not every row has a clone size; where given, it reads once, few, many or a size class.

ASSLSVGGTHGRETQY,TRBV11-2,-,TRBJ2-5,few
ASSYSKGRETQY,TRBV6-5,-,TRBJ2-5,few
ASSYDSYEQY,TRBV5-6,-,TRBJ2-7,many
ASSLTDYGYT,TRBV5-6,-,TRBJ1-2,few
ASSPGNLNTGELF,TRBV5-1,-,TRBJ2-2,-
SVERAQGYT,TRBV29-1,-,TRBJ1-2,few
ASSFRGQGANEQY,TRBV5-1,TRBD1,TRBJ2-7,-
SASGIQETQY,TRBV20-1,-,TRBJ2-5,few
ASSSMTHYEQY,TRBV5-1,-,TRBJ2-7,few
ASSPRAGGTYEQY,TRBV18,-,TRBJ2-7,many
ASKAGLLRGEQY,TRBV25-1,TRBD2,TRBJ2-7,-
AISGTRDRATYEQY,TRBV10-3,TRBD1,TRBJ2-7,-
ASSLALGTVEKLF,TRBV5-1,TRBD1,TRBJ1-4,few
SARRGETQH,TRBV20-1,-,TRBJ2-5,-
SASRYRGDYNEQF,TRBV20-1,TRBD1,TRBJ2-1,few
AIRDPPPAPDTQY,TRBV10-3,-,TRBJ2-3,-
ASSLAGGDTGELF,TRBV7-6,-,TRBJ2-2,many
ASSLGTSVSYEQY,TRBV7-2,TRBD2,TRBJ2-7,many
SARKWDLYNEQF,TRBV20-1,-,TRBJ2-1,many
ASSCYRGELSNQPQH,TRBV27,-,TRBJ1-5,-
ASSLDAGQGTSPLH,TRBV7-6,TRBD1,TRBJ1-6,-
ASSLDPDEKTQY,TRBV5-1,-,TRBJ2-5,few
SAKQGDRAFNEQF,TRBV20-1,TRBD1,TRBJ2-1,-
ASSSSYRVTSTDTQY,TRBV5-1,-,TRBJ2-3,many
ASSPLLTPYQPQH,TRBV28,-,TRBJ1-5,-
ASSYSNLDHEQY,TRBV6-2/TRBV6-3,-,TRBJ2-7,few
ASSYSRQPLEKLF,TRBV6-5,-,TRBJ1-4,many
SVIGQNQETQY,TRBV29-1,-,TRBJ2-5,many
ASSFRSPYNEQF,TRBV5-1,-,TRBJ2-1,few
ASSNRDSLAKNIQY,TRBV18,TRBD1,TRBJ2-4,-
SVHKLSYNEQF,TRBV29-1,-,TRBJ2-1,-
PSGRGGTGELF,TRBV12-3/TRBV12-4,TRBD2,TRBJ2-2,few